The next 15 T cell receptor beta chains were all read from a single sample in a study of blood T cells in healthy people across ages (dated by TCRdb to between 2014 and 2016). Libraries came from 5' RACE. Sequencing relied on an Illumina HiSeq 2500. A second PCR of roughly 7 to 11 cycles was performed with a sample-barcoded 5' primer and a J-beta primer mix. In-frame beta chains were kept once TCRdb had trimmed the public reads at Q25 with fastp and called clones with MiXCR. Here each entry gathers all rows of one CDR3 protein and keeps the most common genes and DNA. The sample table contains 1.2 million to 1.5 million distinct CDR3 sequences; only one count was recorded for roughly 45% of them. The ten largest clones represent 7% to 9% of the sample. Sequencing input: blood. All receptors come from a woman aged 18-29 years in good health.

The genes are TRBV28 and TRBJ2-7; the D gene is possibly TRBD2 (5 bases). The germline V gene has CDR1 MDHEN and CDR2 SYDVKM. The V and J ends lost 6 bases and 0 bases respectively, with 12 bases between them. The CDR3 is 14 amino acids. As DNA, the CDR3 is TGTGCCAGCAGAGGGAGCTCTAGCTCCTACGAGCAGTACTTC. Protein product: CASRGSSSSYEQYF.

The rearrangement joins TRBV27 to TRBJ1-2; possible D gene TRBD1, 5 bases. Germline V gene data show CDR1 as MNHEY and CDR2 as SMNVEV (reference sequence). V gave up 1 base and J gave up 6 bases, with 12 bases separating them. This CDR3 is 14 amino acids long. The CDR3 DNA is TGTGCCAGCAGTTTATACGGTCAGGGCCATGGCTACACCTTC. As protein: CASSLYGQGHGYTF.

In its sample, this clonotype was seen many times. The CDR3 coding sequence is TGCGCCAGCAGCACTCCGGGACAGACGAACACTGAAGCTTTCTTT. This encodes CASSTPGQTNTEAFF. The chain has TRBV5-1 and TRBJ1-1; TRBD1 matches 7 bases. After removal of 4 bases from V and 1 base from J, the junction contained 7 bases not matched to a gene. The V gene's germline CDR1 is SGHRS and CDR2 YFSETQ. CDR3 size: 15 residues.

The rearrangement uses TRBV2 and TRBJ2-7; D is uncertain. Trimming left V 7 bases short and J 1 base short, with 11 bases between. The CDR3 runs to 13 residues. In germline, CDR1 is SNHLY, CDR2 FYNNEI. DNA of the CDR3: TGTGCCAGCACCCCGGGCGGTTCCTACGAGCAGTACTTC. This sequence encodes CASTPGGSYEQYF.

The CDR3 nucleotides read TGTGCCAGCAGTACCAGCGACAGGACAGGGAGAGCAGAGACCCAGTACTTC. Amino acid sequence: CASSTSDRTGRAETQYF. This chain links TRBV13 with TRBJ2-5; 8 bases are shared with TRBD1. V dropped 6 bases and J dropped 4; count of bases not matched to a gene: 16. The CDR3 has 17 residues. Germline V CDR1 and CDR2: PRHDT, FYEKMQ (reference sequence).

V and J are TRBV7-2 and TRBJ2-5, with D possibly being TRBD1 (5 bases). Germline values: CDR1 SGHTA, CDR2 FQGNSA. This CDR3 contains 14 residues. The V end was cut by 1 base, the J end by 3 bases, with 9 bases between. CDR3 DNA sequence: TGTGCCAGCAGCTTAGACAGGCGAAAAGAGACCCAGTACTTC. Protein: CASSLDRRKETQYF.

This clonotype appeared a few times. The CDR3 DNA reads as TGTGCCAGCAGACCCCCCCAGGGCGAACAAGAGACCCAGTACTTC. Its protein product is CASRPPQGEQETQYF. The chain couples TRBV25-1 to TRBJ2-5; possibly TRBD1 for D (5 bases). With 6 bases removed from V and 2 bases from J, the gap between germline ends came to 16 bases. Germline V CDR1 and CDR2: MGHDK, SYGVNS. CDR3 length: 15 residues. Filled out from reference TRBV25-1 and TRBJ2-5, the complete variable domain reads EADIYQTPRYLVIGTGKKITLECSQTMGHDKMYWYQQDPGMELHLIHYSYGVNSTEKGDLSSESTVSRIRTEHFPLTLESARPSHTSQYLCASRPPQGEQETQYFGPGTRLLVL.

In regard to this clonotype: A much larger clone sits a single nucleotide away, making a read error possible. This chain links TRBV7-8 with TRBJ2-3; 7 positions match TRBD2. The CDR3 consists of 16 residues. Germline CDR1 reads SGHVS; CDR2 reads FQNEAQ. In DNA, the CDR3 is TGTGCCAGCAGCGGCATCGGACTAGGACTGGCAGATACGCGGTATTTT. It encodes CASSGIGLGLADTRYF.

This clonotype showed up just a few times. The rearrangement joins TRBV20-1 to TRBJ1-5, with D tentatively TRBD1 (6 bases). The germline V and J ends were trimmed by 7 bases and 5 bases, with 18 bases remaining between them. The CDR3 consists of 14 residues. Germline CDR1 reads DFQATT; CDR2 reads SNEGSKA (reference sequence). The CDR3 DNA follows: TGCAGTGTACCGAGGGGGGGCTTGGATCAGCCCCAGCATTTT. Translating it yields CSVPRGGLDQPQHF.

Turning to this clonotype: A much bigger clone sits one base away, suggesting this may be a read error. The chain combines TRBV12-3 or TRBV12-4 with TRBJ2-2; no reliable D call. The CDR3 consists of 12 residues. The CDR3 region is CASTENNGELFF. The CDR3 DNA sequence: TGTGCCAGTACAGAGAACAACGGGGAGCTGTTTTTT.

The V and J genes are TRBV20-1 and TRBJ1-1; perhaps TRBD1 as D (5 bases). CDR3 length: 11 amino acids. CDR1 DFQATT and CDR2 SNEGSKA come from the germline V gene (reference sequence). The V end was cut by 2 bases, the J end by 8 bases, with 9 bases between. CDR3 sequence: CSARRGEEAFF. The CDR3 region has the DNA TGCAGTGCTAGAAGAGGGGAGGAAGCTTTCTTT.

There are a few counts of this clonotype. V gene TRBV7-6 combines with J gene TRBJ2-5; a possible D gene is TRBD2 (5 bases). The ends were cut back, 6 bases at V and 1 base at J, with 12 bases in the middle. The CDR3 totals 14 residues. Germline V CDR1 and CDR2: SGHVS, FNYEAQ. The CDR3 protein is CASRPLRGQETQYF. CDR3 in DNA: TGTGCCAGCAGGCCCCTTCGGGGCCAAGAGACCCAGTACTTC.

The rearrangement links TRBV12-3 or TRBV12-4 to TRBJ2-1; D uncertain. V lost 5 bases to trimming and J lost 0 bases, with 14 bases between them. The CDR3 runs to 16 residues. CDR3 loop: CASSGKDASSYNEQFF. The CDR3 DNA follows: TGTGCCAGCAGTGGAAAAGACGCGAGCTCCTACAATGAGCAGTTCTTC.

This chain connects TRBV20-1 to TRBJ2-1; possible D gene TRBD2, 6 bases. The length of the CDR3 is 14 residues. Trimming took off 1 base at V and 9 bases at J, with 16 bases between the two ends. Germline V gene lookup returns CDR1 DFQATT and CDR2 SNEGSKA (reference sequence). CDR3 bases: TGCAGTGCTAGAGGCCTAGCGATGTACTCTGAGCAGTTCTTC. It codes for CSARGLAMYSEQFF.

In its sample, this clonotype was seen a few times. The V call is TRBV7-6, the J call TRBJ1-2, with D hard to call. V dropped 1 base and J dropped 8 bases, with 11 bases sitting between them. The CDR3 runs to 13 residues. Germline V gene lookup returns CDR1 SGHVS and CDR2 FNYEAQ. CDR3 sequence: CASSLGASEGYTF. CDR3 in DNA: TGTGCCAGCAGCTTAGGGGCCTCTGAGGGCTACACCTTC.